The clone carrying this T cell receptor (beta chain) was counted a few times. Its antigen is unknown. This CDR3 has 13 residues. Germline V lookup: CDR1 MNHEY, CDR2 SVGAGI. Trimming left V 2 bases short and J 5 bases short, with 9 bases between. The PCR made use of 60 Vbeta and 13 Jbeta primers. Libraries were prepared by immunoSEQ multiplex PCR; TCRdb keeps only in-frame clonotypes and omits some of them. The sample lists roughly 92,000 clones, 7.6% occurring once. The data were obtained in a study of cytomegalovirus exposure and HLA in healthy donors. General study findings and limits: For most TCR beta V segments, an earlier analysis put the productive rate at about 87% or about 30% of the time. Later genetic work tied a missense DCLRE1C variant to beta-chain V and J trimming.

The chain has TRBV6-5 and TRBJ2-5; D call uncertain. The TCR originated in a man aged 50 to 59 in good health and CMV-seronegative. Sample: PBMCs. The CDR3 sequence is CASSYPPEETQYF. As DNA, the CDR3 is TGTGCCAGCAGTTACCCTCCTGAGGAGACCCAGTACTTC.